Below are 3 T cell receptor beta chains sequenced from a single sample in a study of naive and memory T cell subsets. The beta constant-region primer was an equimolar mix of two oligonucleotides covering TRBC1 and TRBC2. MiXCR, run by TCRdb on the UMI-ligation and nested PCR reads, gives a single entry per CDR3 protein. This sample yields some 36,000 distinct CDR3 sequences, of which 13% are seen a single time; around 21% belongs to the top ten. The sample consisted of effector memory CD4+ T cells from blood. The subset is: effector memory, CD45RA- CD27-. These TCRs come from a human donor in good health.

This clonotype was detected ten times or more. V and J are TRBV28 and TRBJ2-1; D unresolved. V lost 1 base and J lost 10, with 17 bases in between. The CDR3 runs to 15 residues. The germline gives CDR1 MDHEN, CDR2 SYDVKM. The CDR3 DNA reads as TGTGCCAGCAGTTTATTATCCAAGTCATTTAAAGAGCAGTTCTTC. This sequence encodes CASSLLSKSFKEQFF.

This clonotype was detected many times. This CDR3 reads CASSFVGGPSYEQYF. The CDR3 nucleotides read TGTGCCAGCAGTTTTGTGGGAGGGCCCTCCTACGAGCAGTACTTC. The rearrangement uses TRBV28 and TRBJ2-7; 7 nucleotides match TRBD2. CDR1 and CDR2 (germline): MDHEN, SYDVKM. The CDR3 extends over 15 amino acids. The junction had 5 bases not matched to a gene; V was cut back by 3 bases and J by 0 bases.

The CDR3, as DNA: TGTGCCAGCTCACCTTCGACCGAGGGCTATGGCTACACCTTC. It translates to CASSPSTEGYGYTF. The rearrangement joins TRBV18 to TRBJ1-2; D is ambiguous. The CDR3 sequence is 14 residues long. Germline V gives CDR1 KGHSH, CDR2 LQKENI. The V and J ends lost 3 bases and 4 bases respectively, with 12 bases between them. Combining the CDR3 with reference TRBV18 and TRBJ1-2 gives the whole variable domain NAGVMQNPRHLVRRRGQEARLRCSPMKGHSHVYWYRQLPEEGLKFMVYLQKENIIDESGMPKERFSAEFPKEGPSILRIQQVVRGDSAAYFCASSPSTEGYGYTFGSGTRLTVV.